This is a list of T cell receptor beta chains from one sample in a study of blood T cell repertoires in COVID-19. The protocol was immunoSEQ multiplex PCR, while the TCRdb copy is restricted to in-frame clones and leaves out a portion. This sample yields about 81,000 clones, of which around 96% are seen a single time; about 4.1% belongs to the top ten. Input material: peripheral blood. Every receptor here comes from a human donor with active COVID-19. The donor label of this sample is uncertain. The CDR3 runs from the conserved cysteine through the conserved F or W. Fields, in order: CDR3 length, V gene, D gene, J gene, clone size, CDR3 DNA, CDR3 protein. D genes are given only for firm matches. Not all rows give a size; the values are once, few, many and, for expanded clones, a class.

cdr3_length: 15
v_call: TRBV7-2
d_call: TRBD2
j_call: TRBJ2-7
clone_size: once
cdr3_nt: TGTGCCAGCAAGCAGGGACTAGCGGGAATCAACGAGCAGTACTTC
cdr3_aa: CASKQGLAGINEQYF

cdr3_length: 13
v_call: TRBV10-3
d_call: -
j_call: TRBJ1-2
clone_size: -
cdr3_nt: TGTGCCATCAGGGAGACAAGTAACTATGGCTACACCTTC
cdr3_aa: CAIRETSNYGYTF

cdr3_length: 17
v_call: TRBV10-2
d_call: -
j_call: TRBJ2-2
clone_size: once
cdr3_nt: TGCGCCAGCAGTGCCCTTAGCAAAGCTCTGAACACCGGGGAGCTGTTTTTT
cdr3_aa: CASSALSKALNTGELFF

cdr3_length: 13
v_call: TRBV11-2
d_call: -
j_call: TRBJ2-7
clone_size: -
cdr3_nt: TGTGCCAGCAGCTTAGCCCTAGCTGGCGAGCAGTACTTC
cdr3_aa: CASSLALAGEQYF

cdr3_length: 14
v_call: TRBV10-3
d_call: -
j_call: TRBJ2-1
clone_size: -
cdr3_nt: TGTGCCATCACCGGCGGGCAAACCTACAATGAGCAGTTCTTC
cdr3_aa: CAITGGQTYNEQFF

cdr3_length: 15
v_call: TRBV12-5
d_call: TRBD1
j_call: TRBJ1-5
clone_size: -
cdr3_nt: TGTGCTAGTGGTTTGGGTTACAGGGGGAGTCAGCCCCAGCATTTT
cdr3_aa: CASGLGYRGSQPQHF

cdr3_length: 14
v_call: TRBV2
d_call: -
j_call: TRBJ1-1
clone_size: -
cdr3_nt: TGTGCCAGCAGTGAAAGTTCCAGGGCGACTGAAGCTTTCTTT
cdr3_aa: CASSESSRATEAFF

cdr3_length: 14
v_call: TRBV25-1
d_call: -
j_call: TRBJ2-1
clone_size: -
cdr3_nt: TGTGCCAGCAGTCAGCGGAACTCCTACAATGAGCAGTTCTTC
cdr3_aa: CASSQRNSYNEQFF

cdr3_length: 17
v_call: TRBV13
d_call: TRBD1
j_call: TRBJ2-1
clone_size: -
cdr3_nt: TGTGCCAGCAGCTTAGGGGGAAGAGGACAGGGGGCTCATGAGCAGTTCTTC
cdr3_aa: CASSLGGRGQGAHEQFF

cdr3_length: 15
v_call: TRBV13
d_call: -
j_call: TRBJ1-2
clone_size: -
cdr3_nt: TGTGCCAGCAGCTTAAGAGGGGAGGATTACTATGGCTACACCTTC
cdr3_aa: CASSLRGEDYYGYTF

cdr3_length: 15
v_call: TRBV15
d_call: TRBD1
j_call: TRBJ2-3
clone_size: -
cdr3_nt: TGTGCCACCAGCAGAGGGGACAGGGGGGCAGATACGCAGTATTTT
cdr3_aa: CATSRGDRGADTQYF

cdr3_length: 14
v_call: TRBV4-3
d_call: TRBD1
j_call: TRBJ2-1
clone_size: -
cdr3_nt: TGCGCCAGCAGCCCGCTGACAGGGGGCAATGAGCAGTTCTTC
cdr3_aa: CASSPLTGGNEQFF

cdr3_length: 15
v_call: TRBV9
d_call: -
j_call: TRBJ2-1
clone_size: -
cdr3_nt: TGTGCCAGCAGCGTAGTTGGGGGGGGCCAAGGTGAGCAGTTCTTC
cdr3_aa: CASSVVGGGQGEQFF

cdr3_length: 11
v_call: TRBV28
d_call: -
j_call: TRBJ2-1
clone_size: -
cdr3_nt: TGTGCCAGCAGTGTCCGGGAGGAGCAGTTCTTC
cdr3_aa: CASSVREEQFF

cdr3_length: 15
v_call: TRBV5-1
d_call: -
j_call: TRBJ2-1
clone_size: -
cdr3_nt: TGCGCCAGCAGCTTGGATCATTCGGGCTACAATGAGCAGTTCTTC
cdr3_aa: CASSLDHSGYNEQFF

cdr3_length: 14
v_call: TRBV9
d_call: -
j_call: TRBJ1-2
clone_size: once
cdr3_nt: TGTGCCAGCAGCCCAAGCTCGGTCCTCCGCGACTACACCTTC
cdr3_aa: CASSPSSVLRDYTF

cdr3_length: 15
v_call: TRBV19
d_call: TRBD1
j_call: TRBJ2-7
clone_size: -
cdr3_nt: TGTGCCAGTACTAAGACAGGGGGCCCCGGCTACGAGCAGTACTTC
cdr3_aa: CASTKTGGPGYEQYF

cdr3_length: 11
v_call: TRBV12-3/TRBV12-4
d_call: -
j_call: TRBJ2-7
clone_size: -
cdr3_nt: TGTGCCAGCAGTCCTGCCTACGAGCAGTACTTC
cdr3_aa: CASSPAYEQYF

cdr3_length: 14
v_call: TRBV5-5
d_call: -
j_call: TRBJ1-2
clone_size: -
cdr3_nt: TGTGCCAGCAGCCTCAGGGTAGGAGGGGATGGCTACACCTTC
cdr3_aa: CASSLRVGGDGYTF

cdr3_length: 15
v_call: TRBV4-1
d_call: TRBD1
j_call: TRBJ2-7
clone_size: once
cdr3_nt: TGCGCCAGCAGCCCACCCGGGACAGGGGGCTACGAGCAGTACTTC
cdr3_aa: CASSPPGTGGYEQYF

cdr3_length: 15
v_call: TRBV5-4
d_call: TRBD2
j_call: TRBJ2-3
clone_size: -
cdr3_nt: TGTGCCAGCAGCCAAAGCGGGGGGGCCGGAGATACGCAGTATTTT
cdr3_aa: CASSQSGGAGDTQYF

cdr3_length: 17
v_call: TRBV4-1
d_call: TRBD1
j_call: TRBJ1-2
clone_size: -
cdr3_nt: TGCGCCAGCAGCCAACATACAGGGGTCCCAGGCGGCTATGGCTACACCTTC
cdr3_aa: CASSQHTGVPGGYGYTF

cdr3_length: 14
v_call: TRBV7-9
d_call: -
j_call: TRBJ2-7
clone_size: once
cdr3_nt: TGTGCCAGCAGCATGAGCTCTGCCGGGGGCGAGCAGTACTTC
cdr3_aa: CASSMSSAGGEQYF

cdr3_length: 15
v_call: TRBV7-8
d_call: -
j_call: TRBJ2-6
clone_size: once
cdr3_nt: TGTGCCAGCAGCTTAGCTCAAACTAGGGCCAACGTCCTGACTTTC
cdr3_aa: CASSLAQTRANVLTF

cdr3_length: 16
v_call: TRBV15
d_call: TRBD2
j_call: TRBJ2-1
clone_size: -
cdr3_nt: TGTGCCACCGAGGAGCACGTGGCGGGAGGGTACAATGAGCAGTTCTTC
cdr3_aa: CATEEHVAGGYNEQFF

cdr3_length: 13
v_call: TRBV11-2
d_call: -
j_call: TRBJ1-2
clone_size: -
cdr3_nt: TGTGCCAGCAGCTTATGGTCTAACCGGGGCTACACCTTC
cdr3_aa: CASSLWSNRGYTF

cdr3_length: 14
v_call: TRBV5-1
d_call: TRBD1
j_call: TRBJ2-7
clone_size: -
cdr3_nt: TGCGCCAGCAGCCCGGGGGACAGGGGAGGCGAGCAGTACTTC
cdr3_aa: CASSPGDRGGEQYF

cdr3_length: 15
v_call: TRBV5-1
d_call: -
j_call: TRBJ2-3
clone_size: -
cdr3_nt: TGCGCCAGCAGCTATGGTAACCGGGTCACAGATACGCAGTATTTT
cdr3_aa: CASSYGNRVTDTQYF

cdr3_length: 14
v_call: TRBV5-1
d_call: TRBD2
j_call: TRBJ2-1
clone_size: -
cdr3_nt: TGCGCCAGCAGCTTGGCCCGGGGGGAAGATGAGCAGTTCTTC
cdr3_aa: CASSLARGEDEQFF

cdr3_length: 15
v_call: TRBV7-9
d_call: TRBD1
j_call: TRBJ2-3
clone_size: -
cdr3_nt: TGTGCCAGCAGCTTGGGACAGGGGATAACAGATACGCAGTATTTT
cdr3_aa: CASSLGQGITDTQYF

cdr3_length: 14
v_call: TRBV18
d_call: TRBD2
j_call: TRBJ2-7
clone_size: -
cdr3_nt: TGTGCCAGCTCACTAACTAGCGAGGTCTACGAGCAGTACTTC
cdr3_aa: CASSLTSEVYEQYF

cdr3_length: 16
v_call: TRBV9
d_call: TRBD2
j_call: TRBJ2-5
clone_size: -
cdr3_nt: TGTGCCAGCAGCGGAGGGGTTGGCGGGAGCCAAGAGACCCAGTACTTC
cdr3_aa: CASSGGVGGSQETQYF

cdr3_length: 15
v_call: TRBV7-2
d_call: TRBD1
j_call: TRBJ2-7
clone_size: -
cdr3_nt: TGTGCCAGCAGCGGACGGACAGGGGGTTCCTACGAGCAGTACTTC
cdr3_aa: CASSGRTGGSYEQYF

cdr3_length: 14
v_call: TRBV4-1
d_call: -
j_call: TRBJ1-4
clone_size: once
cdr3_nt: TGCGCCAGCAGCCAGCTAGAGTACACAGGAAAACTGTTTTTT
cdr3_aa: CASSQLEYTGKLFF

cdr3_length: 13
v_call: TRBV6-5
d_call: -
j_call: TRBJ2-7
clone_size: -
cdr3_nt: TGTGCCAGCAGTACCCGCCCAGGAGGGGAGCAGTACTTC
cdr3_aa: CASSTRPGGEQYF

cdr3_length: 15
v_call: TRBV11-3
d_call: -
j_call: TRBJ2-3
clone_size: -
cdr3_nt: TGTGCCAGCAGCCCACGCAGGTCTCTTCCAGATACGCAGTATTTT
cdr3_aa: CASSPRRSLPDTQYF

cdr3_length: 15
v_call: TRBV27
d_call: -
j_call: TRBJ1-2
clone_size: once
cdr3_nt: TGTGCCAGCAGTTTATCCGGGTGGAATGAAAATGGCTACACCTTC
cdr3_aa: CASSLSGWNENGYTF